This TCR beta chain was retrieved from a study of shared clonotypes between healthy human individuals. General study results and limits: For naive CD4 cells, approximately 4.8% of clonotypes were shared across a few donors.

Trimming cost V 3 bases and J 3 bases, with 15 bases left between them. Per germline, CDR1 GTSNPN and CDR2 SVGIG (reference sequence). The CDR3 extends over 14 amino acids. As concerns this clone: Its antigen remains unknown.

The repertoire was sequenced with immunoSEQ multiplex PCR; TCRdb's copy has only in-frame clones and lacks some. Of approximately 640,000 clones in the sample, more than 70% were seen once. Both subsets, CD45RA+ naive and CD45RA-negative memory, were split from the CD4+ cells. The sequence was collected from a woman in her 30s in good health. V usage is TRBV30 and J usage is TRBJ2-7; D gene uncertain. Sequencing used memory CD4+ T cells sorted from blood. Subset defined: CD45RA-negative fraction. In DNA, the CDR3 is TGTGCCTGGAGCGAAAAAGGACCTCTCTACGAGCAGTACTTC. The encoded protein is CAWSEKGPLYEQYF.